This entry lists 27 T cell receptor beta chains sequenced from one sample in a study of blood T cell repertoires in COVID-19. Sequencing used immunoSEQ multiplex PCR; TCRdb keeps in-frame clones, though not all of them. The table lists around 160,000 clones, roughly 90% of them singletons. What was sequenced was peripheral blood. These TCRs come from a man aged 55 to 70 with acute or convalescent COVID-19.

The rearrangement uses TRBV30 and TRBJ2-6, with a tentative D call TRBD1 (5 bases). This CDR3 region has 15 residues. Germline V gene data show CDR1 as GTSNPN and CDR2 as SVGIG (reference sequence). With 3 bases removed from V and 4 bases from J, the gap between germline ends came to 13 bases. The CDR3 protein is CAWRRAGSGANVLTF. The CDR3 DNA reads TGTGCCTGGAGACGAGCAGGGTCAGGGGCCAACGTCCTGACTTTC.

The chain employs TRBV27 and TRBJ2-3, with D hard to call. V was pared by 3 bases and J by 1 base, with 5 bases between. From germline, CDR1 is MNHEY and CDR2 SMNVEV (reference sequence). The CDR3 extends over 13 amino acids. CDR3 nucleotides: TGTGCCAGCAGTTTTCGGGGCACAGATACGCAGTATTTT. Translating it yields CASSFRGTDTQYF.

V gene TRBV27 combines with J gene TRBJ1-3, with D unclear. Germline lookup yields CDR1 MNHEY and CDR2 SMNVEV (reference sequence). CDR3 size: 15 residues. Trimming took off 5 bases at V and 4 bases at J, with 15 bases between the two ends. CDR3 protein: CASSALGVGGNTIYF. The CDR3 nucleotides are TGTGCCAGCAGTGCCCTAGGAGTCGGCGGAAACACCATATATTTT.

This clone came up a few times. J is TRBJ1-2 and V is TRBV5-6; the match to TRBD1 covers 7 bases. This CDR3 is built from 13 residues. CDR1 and CDR2 (germline): SGHDT, YYEEEE. V shed 0 bases and J 7 bases; nucleotides not matched to a gene: 3. The CDR3, as DNA: TGTGCCAGCAGCTTGGAGGGGGCGCGTGGCTACACCTTC. Its translation is CASSLEGARGYTF.

The genes are TRBV7-9 and TRBJ2-2, with TRBD2 identical over 11 bases. The CDR3 sequence is 15 residues long. From germline, CDR1 is SEHNR and CDR2 FQNEAQ (reference sequence). J gave up 3 bases and V 5 bases, and 2 bases lay outside the gene matches. CDR3 amino acids: CASSASGGYTGELFF. The CDR3 nucleotides are TGTGCCAGCAGCGCTAGCGGGGGGTACACCGGGGAGCTGTTTTTT.

This clone has more than one count but fewer than ten. The chain carries TRBV2 and TRBJ1-5, with TRBD1 matching over 7 bases. CDR1 is SNHLY and CDR2 is FYNNEI in the germline V gene. V trimming: 2 bases; J trimming: 6 bases; junction bases outside the gene matches: 4. This CDR3 region has 14 residues. CDR3 DNA sequence: TGTGCCAGCAGTGAATGGCAGGGGGGTCAGCCCCAGCATTTT. Translation: CASSEWQGGQPQHF.

The chain employs TRBV5-1 and TRBJ2-2; TRBD2 matches at 11 bases. The CDR3 consists of 17 residues. J lost 0 bases, V lost 0 bases, and 1 base had no gene match. Germline V CDR1 and CDR2: SGHRS, YFSETQ. The CDR3: CASSLVSGGANTGELFF. The CDR3 DNA reads TGCGCCAGCAGCTTGGTTAGCGGGGGGGCGAACACCGGGGAGCTGTTTTTT.

This clone has only one observation. The genes are TRBV14 and TRBJ1-1, with TRBD1 as a possible D gene (6 bases). V shed 4 bases and J shed 5 bases, with 26 bases lying between them. The germline gives CDR1 SGHDN, CDR2 FVKESK. The CDR3 is made up of 18 amino acids. The CDR3 reads CASSRSPRGSSDRTEAFF. The DNA of the CDR3 is TGTGCCAGCAGCCGGAGCCCCAGGGGATCGAGTGACAGGACTGAAGCTTTCTTT.

This sequence joins TRBV5-1 and TRBJ2-3, with TRBD1 matching over 9 bases. V shed 3 bases and J 1 base; nucleotides not matched to a gene: 6. Germline loops: CDR1 SGHRS, CDR2 YFSETQ. CDR3 length: 16 residues. In DNA form, the CDR3 reads TGCGCCAGCAGCTCCCCCGGGACAGGGCGCACAGATACGCAGTATTTT. This translates into CASSSPGTGRTDTQYF.

The rearrangement uses TRBV4-1 and TRBJ2-2, with a tentative D call TRBD1 (5 bases). Germline assignment: CDR1 MGHRA and CDR2 YSYEKL. V lost 4 bases to trimming and J lost 1 base, with 10 bases between them. CDR3 length equals 15 residues. The CDR3: CASSPDTLNTGELFF. DNA for the CDR3: TGCGCCAGCAGCCCGGACACTTTGAACACCGGGGAGCTGTTTTTT.

This rearrangement joins TRBV5-4 to TRBJ2-7; 7 bases agree with TRBD1. The ends lost 4 bases at V and 3 bases at J; junction bases unmatched: 4. Germline assignment: CDR1 SGHNT and CDR2 YYREEE (reference sequence). There are 13 residues in the CDR3. CDR3 coding DNA: TGTGCCAGCAGCAGACAGGGATACTACGAGCAGTACTTC. Amino acids: CASSRQGYYEQYF.

The chain joins TRBV19 to TRBJ1-1, with 8 nucleotides matching TRBD1. Germline lookup yields CDR1 LNHDA and CDR2 SQIVND (reference sequence). CDR3 length: 16 residues. V was clipped by 6 bases and J by 5 bases; unmatched bases: 14. The CDR3 sequence is CASRQIRGRGSTEAFF. The CDR3 DNA follows: TGTGCCAGTAGACAAATCAGGGGGCGCGGTAGTACTGAAGCTTTCTTT.

The genes are TRBV7-9 and TRBJ1-1; 7 bases align to TRBD1. V gave up 3 bases and J gave up 5 bases; unmatched junction bases: 6. Germline CDR1 SEHNR, CDR2 FQNEAQ (reference sequence). The CDR3 is 14 amino acids. This chain's CDR3 is CASSLEGRGTEAFF. DNA for the CDR3: TGTGCCAGCAGCTTGGAGGGCAGGGGGACTGAAGCTTTCTTT.

The chain joins TRBV7-2 to TRBJ1-1, with 12 bases fitting TRBD1. Germline V gene sequence: CDR1 SGHTA, CDR2 FQGNSA. The CDR3 extends over 18 amino acids. The junction had 9 bases not matched to a gene; V was cut back by 1 base and J by 3 bases. The CDR3 region is CASSLGLTGQGADTEAFF. The CDR3, as DNA: TGTGCCAGCAGCTTAGGTCTTACGGGACAGGGGGCCGACACTGAAGCTTTCTTT. Together with reference TRBV7-2 and TRBJ1-1, the CDR3 gives the full variable domain: GAGVSQSPSNKVTEKGKDVELRCDPISGHTALYWYRQSLGQGLEFLIYFQGNSAPDKSGLPSDRFSAERTGGSVSTLTIQRTQQEDSAVYLCASSLGLTGQGADTEAFFGQGTRLTVV.

This sequence joins TRBV10-3 and TRBJ2-1; 10 bases fit TRBD2. The CDR3 sequence is 15 residues long. The germline V gene has CDR1 ENHRY and CDR2 SYGVKD. Trimming at V came to 2 bases and at J to 7 bases, leaving 5 bases not matched to a gene. The CDR3 here is CAISEDSGGRNEQFF. The CDR3 coding sequence is TGTGCCATCAGTGAGGATAGCGGGGGGCGGAATGAGCAGTTCTTC.

The chain joins TRBV7-9 to TRBJ2-2, with D possibly TRBD1 on 5 matching bases. The CDR3 is made up of 14 amino acids. Germline V lookup: CDR1 SEHNR, CDR2 FQNEAQ (reference sequence). Between the trimmed V and J ends, which lost 5 bases and 0 bases, there was a span of 7 bases. The DNA of the CDR3 is TGTGCCAGCAGCGGACAATCGAACACCGGGGAGCTGTTTTTT. Translation: CASSGQSNTGELFF.

The rearrangement uses TRBV19 and TRBJ1-2; possibly TRBD1 for D (5 bases). Trimming shortened V by 3 bases and J by 2 bases, and 7 bases separated the two germline ends. This CDR3 comprises 13 residues. Germline CDR1 LNHDA, CDR2 SQIVND (reference sequence). CDR3 residues: CASSIWGNYGYTF. The CDR3 coding sequence is TGTGCCAGTAGTATTTGGGGCAACTATGGCTACACCTTC. The whole variable domain, filled in from reference TRBV19 and TRBJ1-2, reads DGGITQSPKYLFRKEGQNVTLSCEQNLNHDAMYWYRQDPGQGLRLIYYSQIVNDFQKGDIAEGYSVSREKKESFPLTVTSAQKNPTAFYLCASSIWGNYGYTFGSGTRLTVV.

This clone came up once. V usage is TRBV2 and J usage is TRBJ2-7; 8 positions match TRBD1. J was trimmed by 3 bases and V by 6 bases; bases with no gene match: 7. CDR1 is SNHLY and CDR2 is FYNNEI in the germline V gene. The CDR3 runs 14 residues. CDR3 sequence (DNA): TGTGCCAGCAGAGTGACAGGGGTAATCTACGAGCAGTACTTC. It translates to CASRVTGVIYEQYF.

The chain has TRBV7-2 and TRBJ1-1, with D perhaps matching TRBD1 (5 bases). The CDR3 is made up of 14 amino acids. The germline gives CDR1 SGHTA, CDR2 FQGNSA. Trimming shortened V by 1 base and J by 5 bases, and 11 bases separated the two germline ends. CDR3 region: CASSLGAGFTEAFF. The CDR3 DNA reads TGTGCCAGCAGCTTAGGAGCAGGGTTTACTGAAGCTTTCTTT. Combining the CDR3 with reference TRBV7-2 and TRBJ1-1 gives the whole variable domain GAGVSQSPSNKVTEKGKDVELRCDPISGHTALYWYRQSLGQGLEFLIYFQGNSAPDKSGLPSDRFSAERTGGSVSTLTIQRTQQEDSAVYLCASSLGAGFTEAFFGQGTRLTVV.

This chain connects TRBV18 to TRBJ1-3; D is unclear. Trimming removed 4 bases from V and 0 bases from J, with 13 bases in between. The CDR3 consists of 16 residues. Germline V gene data show CDR1 as KGHSH and CDR2 as LQKENI. CDR3 in amino acids: CASSQSPVHSGNTIYF. The CDR3 DNA follows: TGTGCCAGCTCACAGTCTCCAGTCCACTCTGGAAACACCATATATTTT.

This chain connects TRBV11-2 to TRBJ2-1, with TRBD2 as a possible D gene (7 bases). The germline gives CDR1 SGHAT, CDR2 FQNNGV. The V gene lost 1 base and the J gene lost 7 bases, with 17 bases spanning the gap. This CDR3 is built from 16 residues. The CDR3 is CASSLVGGALVNEQFF. CDR3 sequence (DNA): TGTGCCAGCAGCTTAGTAGGGGGGGCTCTTGTAAATGAGCAGTTCTTC. Complete variable domain (other parts from reference TRBV11-2 and TRBJ2-1): EAGVAQSPRYKIIEKRQSVAFWCNPISGHATLYWYQQILGQGPKLLIQFQNNGVVDDSQLPKDRFSAERLKGVDSTLKIQPAKLEDSAVYLCASSLVGGALVNEQFFGPGTRLTVL.

This chain uses TRBV5-1 with TRBJ2-7; D unclear. The CDR3 runs to 14 residues. Germline V lookup: CDR1 SGHRS, CDR2 YFSETQ. Trimming shortened V by 4 bases and J by 5 bases, and 16 bases separated the two germline ends. The CDR3 is CASSPGTWSNEQYF. The CDR3 DNA reads TGCGCCAGCAGCCCCGGTACTTGGTCAAACGAGCAGTACTTC.

This chain's CDR3 is CASSGTGLLEKLFF. CDR3 DNA sequence: TGTGCCAGTTCTGGGACAGGGTTACTTGAAAAACTGTTTTTT. The chain carries TRBV19 and TRBJ1-4; 9 positions match TRBD1. V lost 8 bases and J lost 7; bases outside the gene matches: 8. The germline gives CDR1 LNHDA, CDR2 SQIVND (reference sequence). This CDR3 comprises 14 residues.

The chain joins TRBV10-3 to TRBJ1-6, with D unclear. The CDR3 runs to 13 residues. Trimming removed 0 bases at V and 7 bases at J, with 4 bases between. The germline gives CDR1 ENHRY, CDR2 SYGVKD. The CDR3 nucleotides read TGTGCCATCAGTGAGTCGGGCAATTCACCCCTCCACTTT. Its protein product is CAISESGNSPLHF.

This chain joins TRBV7-9 and TRBJ2-2; a weak D match, TRBD2 (5 bases). Deletions cut 1 base from V and 7 bases from J, with 22 bases between. Germline assignment: CDR1 SEHNR and CDR2 FQNEAQ (reference sequence). The CDR3 is 18 residues long. This CDR3 reads CASSLGRTRGRQVGELFF. The CDR3 DNA reads TGTGCCAGCAGCTTAGGCCGGACTCGAGGCCGTCAGGTCGGGGAGCTGTTTTTT.

The chain has TRBV5-5 and TRBJ1-1; D is perhaps TRBD1 (6 bases). The germline CDR1 and CDR2 sequences are SGHKS and YYEKEE (reference sequence). The CDR3 covers 17 residues. Trimming removed 2 bases from V and 3 bases from J, with 20 bases in between. CDR3 nucleotides: TGTGCCAGCAGCTTACGACCCAACAGGGTTAGTGACACTGAAGCTTTCTTT. Its translation is CASSLRPNRVSDTEAFF.

The chain combines TRBV5-1 with TRBJ1-1, with TRBD1 matching 8 bases. The CDR3 length is 18 residues. Germline V gene lookup returns CDR1 SGHRS and CDR2 YFSETQ. Trimming took 1 base from V and 0 from J; bases not matched to a gene: 11. In nucleotides, the CDR3 is TGCGCCAGCAGCTTGAATGGACAGGGCATATCCATGAACACTGAAGCTTTCTTT. Protein product: CASSLNGQGISMNTEAFF.